This T cell receptor beta chain was retrieved from a study of cytomegalovirus exposure and HLA in healthy donors. This clone appeared a few times. The target antigen is unknown. Study observations and caveats: When analyzed later, a missense DCLRE1C variant was found to be linked to TCR beta V- and J-gene trimming. Specificity of three CMV-associated chains for CMV antigens was verified in vitro. A later analysis reportedly found fewer N-insertions in an Asian-associated ancestry cluster than the approximately 730-donor mean. Some highly shared sequence variants likely arose as a pipeline artifact.

The V gene end was trimmed by 5 bases and the J gene end by 2 bases; junction bases not matched to a gene: 4. The CDR3 contains 14 residues. Germline loops: CDR1 SGHTA, CDR2 FQGNSA. Both 60 Vbeta primers and 13 Jbeta primers went into the PCR. Clones were sequenced by immunoSEQ multiplex PCR, and TCRdb holds only the in-frame ones, with some missing. This sample has 120,000 to 150,000 clones; 55% to 70% occur once, and the top ten carry 2.5% to 3.5%. Sequenced: PBMCs. The rearrangement joins TRBV7-2 to TRBJ2-3; 7 bases fit TRBD2. The source is a woman in her twenties or thirties in good health and CMV-seropositive. CDR3 bases: TGTGCCAGCAGCGATCGGGACTACACAGATACGCAGTATTTT. It translates to CASSDRDYTDTQYF.